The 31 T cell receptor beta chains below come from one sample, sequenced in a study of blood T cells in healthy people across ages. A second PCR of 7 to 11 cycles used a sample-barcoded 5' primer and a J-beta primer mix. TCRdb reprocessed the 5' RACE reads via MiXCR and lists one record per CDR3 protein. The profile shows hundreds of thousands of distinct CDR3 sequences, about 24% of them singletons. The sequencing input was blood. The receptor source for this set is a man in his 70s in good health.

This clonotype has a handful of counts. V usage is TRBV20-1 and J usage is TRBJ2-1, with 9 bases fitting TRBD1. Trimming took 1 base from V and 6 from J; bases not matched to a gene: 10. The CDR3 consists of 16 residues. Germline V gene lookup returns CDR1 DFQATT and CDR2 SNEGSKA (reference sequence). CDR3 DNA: TGCAGTGCTAGAGCTCTCCGGGACAGGGCCAGCAATGAGCAGTTCTTC. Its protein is CSARALRDRASNEQFF.

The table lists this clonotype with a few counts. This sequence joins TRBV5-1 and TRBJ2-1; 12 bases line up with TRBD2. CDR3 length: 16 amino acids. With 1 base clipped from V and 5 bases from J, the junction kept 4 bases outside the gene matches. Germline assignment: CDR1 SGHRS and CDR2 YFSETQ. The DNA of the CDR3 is TGCGCCAGCAGCTTGCCCCGACTAGCGGGAGACAATGAGCAGTTCTTC. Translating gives CASSLPRLAGDNEQFF.

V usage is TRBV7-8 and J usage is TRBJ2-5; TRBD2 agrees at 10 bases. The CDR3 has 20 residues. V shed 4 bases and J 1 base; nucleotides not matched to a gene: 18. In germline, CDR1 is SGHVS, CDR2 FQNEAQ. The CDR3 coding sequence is TGTGCCAGCAGCTATGCCCCGAGGAATAGCGGGGGGCCCAGCCAAGAGACCCAGTACTTC. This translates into CASSYAPRNSGGPSQETQYF.

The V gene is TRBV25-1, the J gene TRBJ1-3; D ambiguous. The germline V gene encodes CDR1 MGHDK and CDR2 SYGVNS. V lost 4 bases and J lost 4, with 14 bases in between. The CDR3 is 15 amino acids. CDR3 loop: CASSGLATRGNTIYF. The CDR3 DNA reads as TGTGCCAGCAGTGGTCTGGCGACGAGGGGAAACACCATATATTTT.

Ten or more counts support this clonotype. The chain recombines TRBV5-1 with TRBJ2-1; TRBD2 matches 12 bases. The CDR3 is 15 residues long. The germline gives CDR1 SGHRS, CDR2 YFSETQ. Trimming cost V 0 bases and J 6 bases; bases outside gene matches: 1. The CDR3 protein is CASSLGTSGVNEQFF. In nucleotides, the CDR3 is TGCGCCAGCAGCTTGGGGACTAGCGGGGTCAATGAGCAGTTCTTC.

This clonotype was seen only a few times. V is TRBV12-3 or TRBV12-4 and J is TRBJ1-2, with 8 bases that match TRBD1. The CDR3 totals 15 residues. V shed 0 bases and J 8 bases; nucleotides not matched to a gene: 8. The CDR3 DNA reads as TGTGCCAGCAGTTTAGCGTCAGGGGGCAATTCGGGCTACACCTTC. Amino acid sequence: CASSLASGGNSGYTF.

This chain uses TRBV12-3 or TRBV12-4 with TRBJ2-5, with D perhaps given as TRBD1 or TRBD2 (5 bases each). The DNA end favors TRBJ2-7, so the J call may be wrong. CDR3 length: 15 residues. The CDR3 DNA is TGTGCCAGCAGTTCCCGCTCGAGGGACGGTTACGAGCAGTACTTC. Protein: CASSSRSRDGYEQYF.

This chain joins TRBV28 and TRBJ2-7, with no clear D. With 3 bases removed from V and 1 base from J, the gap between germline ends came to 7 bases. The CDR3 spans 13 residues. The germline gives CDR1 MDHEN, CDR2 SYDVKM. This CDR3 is CASSFEDSYEQYF. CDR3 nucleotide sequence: TGTGCCAGCAGTTTTGAAGATTCCTACGAGCAGTACTTC.

The CDR3 reads CASSLGDSGGQPQHF. The CDR3 DNA is TGCGCCAGCAGCTTGGGGGACAGCGGCGGGCAGCCCCAGCATTTT. This chain links TRBV5-1 with TRBJ1-5; 7 bases line up with TRBD1. Germline V CDR1 and CDR2: SGHRS, YFSETQ. V was pared by 0 bases and J by 7 bases, with 7 bases of the junction left unmatched. The CDR3 runs to 15 residues. Using reference TRBV5-1 and TRBJ1-5 for the parts outside the CDR3, the full variable domain is KAGVTQTPRYLIKTRGQQVTLSCSPISGHRSVSWYQQTPGQGLQFLFEYFSETQRNKGNFPGRFSGRQFSNSRSEMNVSTLELGDSALYLCASSLGDSGGQPQHFGDGTRLSIL.

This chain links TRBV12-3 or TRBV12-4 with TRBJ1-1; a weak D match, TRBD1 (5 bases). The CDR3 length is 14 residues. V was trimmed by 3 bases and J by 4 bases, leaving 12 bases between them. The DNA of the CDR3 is TGTGCCAGCAGTTTCCAGGGCAGCAGCACTGAAGCTTTCTTT. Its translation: CASSFQGSSTEAFF.

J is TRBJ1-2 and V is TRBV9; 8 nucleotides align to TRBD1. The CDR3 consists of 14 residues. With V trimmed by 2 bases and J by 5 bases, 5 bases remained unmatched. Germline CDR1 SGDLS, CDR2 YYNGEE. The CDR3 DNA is TGTGCCAGCAGCGTCCCAGGGGGCAGGTATGGCTACACCTTC. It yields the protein CASSVPGGRYGYTF.

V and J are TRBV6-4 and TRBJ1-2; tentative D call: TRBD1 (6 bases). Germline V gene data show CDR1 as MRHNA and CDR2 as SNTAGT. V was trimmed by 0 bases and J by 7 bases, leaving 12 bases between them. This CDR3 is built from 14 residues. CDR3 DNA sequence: TGTGCCAGCAGTGACTCGAACAGGGCTCGTGGCTACACCTTC. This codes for CASSDSNRARGYTF.

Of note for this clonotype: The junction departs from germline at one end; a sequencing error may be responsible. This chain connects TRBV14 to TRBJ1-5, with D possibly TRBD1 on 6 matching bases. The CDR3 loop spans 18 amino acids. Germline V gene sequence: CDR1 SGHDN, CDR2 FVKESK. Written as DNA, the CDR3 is TGTGCCAGCAGTCAAGACAGGCCTCACAATTATAGCAATCAGCCCCAGCATTTT. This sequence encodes CASSQDRPHNYSNQPQHF.

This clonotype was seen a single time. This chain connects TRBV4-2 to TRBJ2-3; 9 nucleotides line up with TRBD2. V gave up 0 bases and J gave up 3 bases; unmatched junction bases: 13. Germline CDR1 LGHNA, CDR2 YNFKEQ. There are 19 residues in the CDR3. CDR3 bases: TGTGCCAGCAGCCAAGATCGGGCTAGCGGGGTACTACGAACAGATACGCAGTATTTT. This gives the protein CASSQDRASGVLRTDTQYF.

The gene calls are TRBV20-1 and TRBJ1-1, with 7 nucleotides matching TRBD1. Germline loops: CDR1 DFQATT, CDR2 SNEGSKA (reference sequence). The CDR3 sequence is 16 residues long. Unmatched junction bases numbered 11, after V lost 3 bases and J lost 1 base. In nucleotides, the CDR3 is TGCAGTGCTAGGGGCAACCCGTGGACAGGGAACACTGAAGCTTTCTTT. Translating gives CSARGNPWTGNTEAFF.

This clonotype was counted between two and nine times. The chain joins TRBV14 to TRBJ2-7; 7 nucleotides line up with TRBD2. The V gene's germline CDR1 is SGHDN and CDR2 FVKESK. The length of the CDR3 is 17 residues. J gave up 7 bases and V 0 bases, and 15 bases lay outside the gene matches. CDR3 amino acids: CASSQDMLGRPRGEQYF. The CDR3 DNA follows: TGTGCCAGCAGCCAAGATATGTTGGGCAGGCCGCGGGGGGAGCAGTACTTC.

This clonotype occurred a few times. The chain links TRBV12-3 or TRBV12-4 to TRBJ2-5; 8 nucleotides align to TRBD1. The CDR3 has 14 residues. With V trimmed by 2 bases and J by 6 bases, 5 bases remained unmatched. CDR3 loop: CASSLTDRGKTQYF. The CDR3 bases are TGTGCCAGCAGTTTAACAGACAGGGGAAAGACCCAGTACTTC.

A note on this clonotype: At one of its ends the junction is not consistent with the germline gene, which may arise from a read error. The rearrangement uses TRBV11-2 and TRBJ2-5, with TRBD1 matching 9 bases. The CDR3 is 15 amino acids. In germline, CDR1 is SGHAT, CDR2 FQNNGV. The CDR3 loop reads CASSAGQGPQATQYF. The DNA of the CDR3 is TGTGCCAGCAGCGCGGGACAGGGTCCCCAAGCGACCCAGTACTTC.

The CDR3 sequence is CAWSMAGGTDTQYF. The CDR3 DNA sequence: TGTGCCTGGAGTATGGCGGGCGGCACAGATACGCAGTATTTT. The chain is built from TRBV30 and TRBJ2-3, with a possible D match to TRBD2 (5 bases). From germline, CDR1 is GTSNPN and CDR2 SVGIG (reference sequence). The CDR3 spans 14 residues. The V gene lost 2 bases and the J gene lost 1 base, with 10 bases spanning the gap.

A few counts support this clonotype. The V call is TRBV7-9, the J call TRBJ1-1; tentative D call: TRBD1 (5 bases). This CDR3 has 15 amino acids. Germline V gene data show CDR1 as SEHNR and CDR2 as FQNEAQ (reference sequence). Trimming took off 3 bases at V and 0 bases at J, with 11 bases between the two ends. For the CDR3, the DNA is TGTGCCAGCAGCTTCCCCGGGACCGTGAACACTGAAGCTTTCTTT. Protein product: CASSFPGTVNTEAFF.

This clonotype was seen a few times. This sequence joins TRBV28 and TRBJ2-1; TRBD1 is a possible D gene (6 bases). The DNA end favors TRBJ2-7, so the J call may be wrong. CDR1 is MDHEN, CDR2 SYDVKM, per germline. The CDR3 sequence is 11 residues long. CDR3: CASRQGREQYF. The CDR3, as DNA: TGTGCCAGCAGACAGGGTAGGGAGCAGTACTTC.

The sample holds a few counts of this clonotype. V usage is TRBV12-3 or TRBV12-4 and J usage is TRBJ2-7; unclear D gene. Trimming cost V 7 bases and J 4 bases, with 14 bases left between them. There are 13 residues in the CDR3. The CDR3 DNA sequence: TGTGCCAGCACCGAAGGCTGGCAGTACGAGCAGTACTTC. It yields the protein CASTEGWQYEQYF.

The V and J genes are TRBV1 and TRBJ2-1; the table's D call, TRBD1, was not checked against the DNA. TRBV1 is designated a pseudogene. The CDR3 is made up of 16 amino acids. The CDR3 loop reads CTSSQEELRDHNEQFF. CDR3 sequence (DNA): TGCACCAGCAGCCAAGAAGAACTCCGGGACCACAATGAGCAGTTCTTC.

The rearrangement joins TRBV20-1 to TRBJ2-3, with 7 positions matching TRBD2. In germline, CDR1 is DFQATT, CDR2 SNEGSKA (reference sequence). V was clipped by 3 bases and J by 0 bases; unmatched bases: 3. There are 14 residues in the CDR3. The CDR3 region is CSASSGGSTDTQYF. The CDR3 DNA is TGCAGTGCTAGCTCGGGAGGTAGCACAGATACGCAGTATTTT.

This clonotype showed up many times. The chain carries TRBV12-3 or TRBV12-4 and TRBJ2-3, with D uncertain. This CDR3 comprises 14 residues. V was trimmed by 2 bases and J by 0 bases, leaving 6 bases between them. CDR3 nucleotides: TGTGCCAGCAGTTTATTTGCTAGCACAGATACGCAGTATTTT. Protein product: CASSLFASTDTQYF.

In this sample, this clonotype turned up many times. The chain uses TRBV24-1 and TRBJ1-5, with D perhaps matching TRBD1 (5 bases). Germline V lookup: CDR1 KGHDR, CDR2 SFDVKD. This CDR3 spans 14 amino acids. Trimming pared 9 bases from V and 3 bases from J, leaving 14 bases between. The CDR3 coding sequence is TGTGCCACCTGGACCGGGACGGACAATCAGCCCCAGCATTTT. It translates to CATWTGTDNQPQHF.

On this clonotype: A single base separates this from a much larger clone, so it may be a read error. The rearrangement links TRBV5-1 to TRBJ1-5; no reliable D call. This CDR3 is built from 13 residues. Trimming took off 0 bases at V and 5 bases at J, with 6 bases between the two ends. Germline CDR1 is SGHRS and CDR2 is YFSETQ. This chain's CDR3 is CASSLGVDQPQHF. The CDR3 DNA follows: TGCGCCAGCAGCTTGGGGGTTGATCAGCCCCAGCATTTT. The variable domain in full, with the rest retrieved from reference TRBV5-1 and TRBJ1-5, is KAGVTQTPRYLIKTRGQQVTLSCSPISGHRSVSWYQQTPGQGLQFLFEYFSETQRNKGNFPGRFSGRQFSNSRSEMNVSTLELGDSALYLCASSLGVDQPQHFGDGTRLSIL.

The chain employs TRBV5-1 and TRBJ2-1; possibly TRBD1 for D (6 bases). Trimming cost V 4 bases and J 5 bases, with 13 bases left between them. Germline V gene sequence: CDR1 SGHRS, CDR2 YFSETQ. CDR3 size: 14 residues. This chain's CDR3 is CASSAGTRDNEQFF. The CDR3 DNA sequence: TGCGCCAGCAGCGCCGGGACACGGGACAATGAGCAGTTCTTC.

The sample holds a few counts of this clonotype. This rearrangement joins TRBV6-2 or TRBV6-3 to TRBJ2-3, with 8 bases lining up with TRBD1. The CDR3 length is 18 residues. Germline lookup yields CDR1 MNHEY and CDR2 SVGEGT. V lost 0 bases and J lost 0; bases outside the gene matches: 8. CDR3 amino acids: CASSYSGRGPRSTDTQYF. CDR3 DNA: TGTGCCAGCAGTTACTCGGGCAGGGGGCCGCGTAGCACAGATACGCAGTATTTT.

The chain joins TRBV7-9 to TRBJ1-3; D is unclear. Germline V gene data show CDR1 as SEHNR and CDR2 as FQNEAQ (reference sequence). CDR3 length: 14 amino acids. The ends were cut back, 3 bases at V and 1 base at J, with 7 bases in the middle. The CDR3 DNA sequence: TGTGCCAGCAGCTTTGGGGATTCTGGAAACACCATATATTTT. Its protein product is CASSFGDSGNTIYF.

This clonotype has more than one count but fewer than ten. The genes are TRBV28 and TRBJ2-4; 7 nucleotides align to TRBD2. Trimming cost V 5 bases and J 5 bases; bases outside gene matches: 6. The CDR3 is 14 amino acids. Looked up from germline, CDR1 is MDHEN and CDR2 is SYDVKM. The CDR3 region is CASSGGGSENIQYF. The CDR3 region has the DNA TGTGCCAGCAGTGGCGGGGGTTCTGAAAACATTCAGTACTTC.